This TCR beta chain was identified in a study of shared clonotypes between healthy human individuals. The germline CDR1 and CDR2 sequences are LNHNV and YYDKDF (reference sequence). The CDR3 is 14 residues long. Trimming cost V 1 base and J 0 bases, with 7 bases left between them. Some clones are missing from TCRdb's copy, which holds only in-frame ones; the method was immunoSEQ multiplex PCR. The sample lists some 2.4 million clones; 80% to 95% were seen once. The table lists this clone with a count of one. Other DNA sequences in the sample encode the same CDR3. Sequencing used naive CD4+ T cells from PBMCs. Described subset: CD45RA+ positively selected. This sequence joins TRBV15 and TRBJ2-7; no clear D. The TCR originated in a man younger than 30 in good health. Some clones in this sample may be carry-over from other donors' samples. CDR3 amino acids: CATSRGSGSYEQYF. CDR3 sequence (DNA): TGTGCCACCAGCAGAGGTTCCGGCTCCTACGAGCAGTACTTC.